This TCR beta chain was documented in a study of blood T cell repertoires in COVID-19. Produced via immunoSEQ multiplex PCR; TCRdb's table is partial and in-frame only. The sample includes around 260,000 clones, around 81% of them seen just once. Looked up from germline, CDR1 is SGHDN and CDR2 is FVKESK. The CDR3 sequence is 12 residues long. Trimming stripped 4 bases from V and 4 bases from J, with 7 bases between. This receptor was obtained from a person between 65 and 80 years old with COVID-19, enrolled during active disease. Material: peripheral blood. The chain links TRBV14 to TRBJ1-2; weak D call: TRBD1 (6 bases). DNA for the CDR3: TGTGCCAGCAGCCGGACAGTCTATGGCTACACCTTC. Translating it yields CASSRTVYGYTF.